These 23 T cell receptor beta chains were sequenced from one sample in a study of human T cells and chemical hapten exposure. Time point defined: pre-sensitization, week 0. Treatment meaning: therapeutic diphenylcyclopropenone sensitization with weekly scalp DPC. TCRdb re-derived calls from the RACE reads in MiXCR, one entry per CDR3 protein. The table records around 120,000 distinct CDR3 sequences, less than 15% of them present only once. The specimen comprised whole blood, sampled in connection with sensitization to the hapten diphenylcyclopropenone (DPC). Receptor source: a woman younger than 35 with alopecia areata. Some clones in this sample may be carry-over from other donors' samples.

Many counts were recorded for this clonotype. The rearrangement links TRBV7-3 to TRBJ2-3, with unresolved D. This CDR3 has 13 residues. Germline V gives CDR1 SGHTA, CDR2 FQGTGA. V was shortened by 3 bases and J by 0 bases, with 4 bases between the two germline ends. The CDR3 loop is CASSFGSTDTQYF. In DNA form, the CDR3 reads TGTGCCAGCAGCTTTGGCAGCACAGATACGCAGTATTTT.

The chain couples TRBV9 to TRBJ1-2; no firm D call. The CDR3 covers 12 residues. CDR1 and CDR2 (germline): SGDLS, YYNGEE. Trimming pared 0 bases from V and 4 bases from J, leaving 4 bases between. The CDR3 reads CASSVGGYGYTF. CDR3 DNA sequence: TGTGCCAGCAGCGTAGGAGGCTATGGCTACACCTTC.

The genes are TRBV6-5 and TRBJ2-1; 7 bases are shared with TRBD2. The germline V gene has CDR1 MNHEY and CDR2 SVGAGI. V was clipped by 5 bases and J by 5 bases; unmatched bases: 3. The CDR3 has 13 residues. The CDR3 region has the DNA TGTGCCAGCAGTCGGGGGGTGAACAATGAGCAGTTCTTC. Translating it yields CASSRGVNNEQFF.

In this sample, this clonotype turned up many times. The rearrangement links TRBV20-1 to TRBJ1-1; D is undetermined. V shed 5 bases and J shed 2 bases, with 18 bases lying between them. The CDR3 runs 15 residues. Per the germline V gene, CDR1 is DFQATT and CDR2 is SNEGSKA (reference sequence). In nucleotides, the CDR3 is TGCAGTGCTCAGAGCCTCGGCAGGCTAAACACTGAAGCTTTCTTT. Its translation: CSAQSLGRLNTEAFF.

V is TRBV5-1 and J is TRBJ2-5; D ambiguous. CDR1 is SGHRS, CDR2 YFSETQ, per germline. V shed 6 bases and J shed 2 bases, with 14 bases lying between them. This CDR3 region has 14 residues. The CDR3 loop reads CASTSSSGQETQYF. CDR3 nucleotide sequence: TGCGCCAGCACCTCCTCGTCCGGGCAAGAGACCCAGTACTTC. Drawing the rest from reference TRBV5-1 and TRBJ2-5, the complete variable domain is KAGVTQTPRYLIKTRGQQVTLSCSPISGHRSVSWYQQTPGQGLQFLFEYFSETQRNKGNFPGRFSGRQFSNSRSEMNVSTLELGDSALYLCASTSSSGQETQYFGPGTRLLVL.

This chain joins TRBV7-2 and TRBJ2-3, with D tentatively TRBD2 (5 bases). Germline V gene data show CDR1 as SGHTA and CDR2 as FQGNSA. V was cut by 0 bases and J by 2 bases, with 9 bases left in between. The CDR3 covers 15 residues. CDR3 residues: CASSLAGENTDTQYF. The CDR3 coding sequence is TGTGCCAGCAGCTTAGCGGGAGAGAACACAGATACGCAGTATTTT.

The chain uses TRBV27 and TRBJ1-1; D remains unclear. Trimming shortened V by 6 bases and J by 0 bases, and 8 bases separated the two germline ends. Germline lookup yields CDR1 MNHEY and CDR2 SMNVEV (reference sequence). The CDR3 covers 13 residues. The CDR3 DNA reads TGTGCCAGCAGAGGCACCATGAACACTGAAGCTTTCTTT. This sequence encodes CASRGTMNTEAFF.

The chain employs TRBV6-6 and TRBJ1-2; the D is unclear. The CDR3 length is 13 residues. V lost 3 bases and J 11 bases, leaving 16 bases between the germline ends. Germline V CDR1 and CDR2: MNHNY, SVGAGI (reference sequence). This CDR3 reads CASSYDGIRRYTF. CDR3 nucleotide sequence: TGTGCCAGCAGTTATGACGGGATCCGGAGGTACACCTTC.

This clonotype was observed a few times. The chain uses TRBV18 and TRBJ2-5; possible D gene TRBD1, 6 bases. This CDR3 has 14 residues. Germline V gene sequence: CDR1 KGHSH, CDR2 LQKENI. The V gene lost 3 bases and the J gene lost 2 bases, with 10 bases spanning the gap. The CDR3 spells CASSPGHVQETQYF. CDR3 in DNA: TGTGCCAGCTCACCGGGACATGTTCAAGAGACCCAGTACTTC.

This clonotype was seen only a few times. The chain carries TRBV7-2 and TRBJ2-7, with 11 bases aligning to TRBD2. The CDR3 length is 16 residues. Per the germline V gene, CDR1 is SGHTA and CDR2 is FQGNSA. Unmatched junction bases numbered 10, after V lost 4 bases and J lost 5 bases. This chain's CDR3 is CASSSRLAGGRNEQYF. The DNA of the CDR3 is TGTGCCAGCAGCTCTCGATTAGCGGGGGGGCGGAACGAGCAGTACTTC.

This chain joins TRBV9 and TRBJ2-7; D not certain. Per the germline V gene, CDR1 is SGDLS and CDR2 is YYNGEE. The CDR3 consists of 14 residues. V was pared by 0 bases and J by 3 bases, with 10 bases between. CDR3 nucleotides: TGTGCCAGCAGCGTAGGGCCTGCCGTCTACGAGCAGTACTTC. Amino acids: CASSVGPAVYEQYF.

This clonotype occurred a few times. The chain links TRBV10-3 to TRBJ1-1; 8 bases are a match to TRBD1. Per germline, CDR1 ENHRY and CDR2 SYGVKD. This CDR3 has 14 amino acids. V dropped 10 bases and J dropped 7; count of bases not matched to a gene: 14. The CDR3 nucleotides are TGTGCCACCCAAATGCGACAGGGGACCATTGAAGCTTTCTTT. Amino acids: CATQMRQGTIEAFF.

The chain combines TRBV20-1 with TRBJ2-7; a weak D match, TRBD2 (5 bases). V shed 5 bases and J shed 5 bases, with 13 bases lying between them. Germline-derived CDR1 and CDR2 are DFQATT and SNEGSKA (reference sequence). This CDR3 region has 12 residues. The CDR3 DNA reads as TGCAGTGCTGTAATAGACGGGAACGAGCAGTACTTC. Translated, it gives CSAVIDGNEQYF.

The table lists this clonotype with a few counts. The chain carries TRBV20-1 and TRBJ2-5, with D hard to call. Germline V lookup: CDR1 DFQATT, CDR2 SNEGSKA (reference sequence). V lost 5 bases, J lost 0 bases, and 4 bases lay in between. The CDR3 has 11 amino acids. The CDR3 sequence is CSASDQETQYF. Written as DNA, the CDR3 is TGCAGTGCTTCGGACCAAGAGACCCAGTACTTC.

The chain recombines TRBV6-1 with TRBJ2-3; D is perhaps TRBD2 (5 bases). This CDR3 is built from 13 residues. Germline CDR1 is MNHNS and CDR2 is SASEGT. V gave up 0 bases and J gave up 7 bases, with 8 bases separating them. The CDR3 DNA reads as TGTGCCAGCAGTGAAGCTTCGGGGTATACGCAGTATTTT. Translated: CASSEASGYTQYF.

This chain links TRBV14 with TRBJ1-4, with D possibly being TRBD1 (5 bases). CDR1 is SGHDN and CDR2 is FVKESK in the germline V gene. CDR3 length equals 15 residues. V lost 4 bases, J lost 3 bases, and 12 bases lay in between. CDR3 in DNA: TGTGCCAGCAGCCCTCTAACAGGACCTAATGAAAAACTGTTTTTT. Amino acids: CASSPLTGPNEKLFF. The full variable domain, its missing parts supplied by reference TRBV14 and TRBJ1-4, is EAGVTQFPSHSVIEKGQTVTLRCDPISGHDNLYWYRRVMGKEIKFLLHFVKESKQDESGMPNNRFLAERTGGTYSTLKVQPAELEDSGVYFCASSPLTGPNEKLFFGSGTQLSVL.

As to this clonotype: The junction departs from germline at one end; a sequencing error may be responsible. The V gene is TRBV3-1, the J gene TRBJ2-3; the match to TRBD2 covers 13 bases. The V gene's germline CDR1 is LGHDT and CDR2 YNNKEL (reference sequence). The CDR3 sequence is 17 residues long. The DNA of the CDR3 is TGTGTCAGCAGCCTGGAGCGACTAGCGGGGGGACCTCCCACGCAGTATTTT. Its translation: CVSSLERLAGGPPTQYF.

A few counts support this clonotype. The gene calls are TRBV12-3 or TRBV12-4 and TRBJ1-1; 7 bases match TRBD1. V gave up 7 bases and J gave up 4 bases; unmatched junction bases: 3. The CDR3 is 12 residues long. The CDR3 spells CASIQGGTEAFF. In DNA form, the CDR3 reads TGTGCCAGCATTCAGGGGGGCACTGAAGCTTTCTTT.

The chain employs TRBV12-3 or TRBV12-4 and TRBJ2-7, with 7 bases fitting TRBD1. The CDR3 is 13 amino acids. Unmatched junction bases numbered 3, after V lost 4 bases and J lost 3 bases. As DNA, the CDR3 is TGTGCCAGCAGTTCGGGGACAGTCTACGAGCAGTACTTC. Translated, it gives CASSSGTVYEQYF.

This clonotype was seen only a few times. The chain employs TRBV5-1 and TRBJ1-1; maybe TRBD1 (6 bases). CDR3 length equals 15 residues. V lost 0 bases, J lost 0 bases, and 9 bases lay in between. CDR1 is SGHRS, CDR2 YFSETQ, per germline. This chain's CDR3 is CASSLGDTLNTEAFF. CDR3 nucleotide sequence: TGCGCCAGCAGCTTGGGGGACACGTTGAACACTGAAGCTTTCTTT.

The J gene is TRBJ2-1, the V gene TRBV11-2, with 7 bases aligning to TRBD2. V trimming: 7 bases; J trimming: 2 bases; junction bases outside the gene matches: 5. This CDR3 has 14 residues. Germline CDR1 SGHAT, CDR2 FQNNGV. As DNA, the CDR3 is TGTGCCAGCAAGCAGGGACTAACCTACAATGAGCAGTTCTTC. Amino acid sequence: CASKQGLTYNEQFF.

This clonotype was recorded many times. The rearrangement uses TRBV6-4 and TRBJ1-1; TRBD1 might be the D (5 bases). V gave up 5 bases and J gave up 2 bases, with 9 bases separating them. This CDR3 contains 13 residues. Germline CDR1 is MRHNA and CDR2 is SNTAGT. The CDR3 DNA follows: TGTGCCAGCAGTCAGACAGCCAACACTGAAGCTTTCTTT. It encodes CASSQTANTEAFF.

There are many counts of this clonotype. The rearrangement uses TRBV4-1 and TRBJ2-3, with D maybe TRBD2 (5 bases). Trimming stripped 7 bases from V and 2 bases from J, with 16 bases between. Germline V lookup: CDR1 MGHRA, CDR2 YSYEKL. The CDR3 has 15 amino acids. CDR3 amino acids: CASTTSQRSTDTQYF. The CDR3 DNA follows: TGCGCCAGCACCACGAGCCAGCGGTCCACAGATACGCAGTATTTT.